The sequence of this T cell receptor (beta chain) was determined in a study of T cell responses to AZD1222 COVID-19 vaccine. Comment on this clone: Its target is unknown.

This table comes from immunoSEQ multiplex PCR, and its TCRdb copy is limited to in-frame clones, with some not included. The sample lists more than 80,000 clones; around 90% were seen once. Study findings and constraints: An increase in Spike-specific TCR breadth and depth was observed after two AZD1222 doses. Repertoire sampling occurred only after the peak T cell response. Per reports, nearly half of all spike-specific TCRs target regions that are unmutated in variants.

This clonotype was sampled from an adult in good health. This specimen consisted of peripheral blood, obtained on day 0 of AZD1222 vaccination.

The chain's CDR3 is CASSLDGRGNEQFF. CDR3 nucleotide sequence: TGCGCCAGCAGCTTGGACGGGAGGGGTAATGAGCAGTTCTTC. The genes are TRBV5-1 and TRBJ2-1, with 8 bases fitting TRBD2. CDR3 length equals 14 residues. Germline trimming cut 0 bases from V and 7 bases from J; bases unmatched to any gene: 3. Germline-derived CDR1 and CDR2 are SGHRS and YFSETQ.